In its sample, the clone carrying this T cell receptor beta chain was seen once. The antigen is unknown. This CDR3 spans 13 amino acids. Germline V CDR1 and CDR2: DFQATT, SNEGSKA (reference sequence). Trimming stripped 0 bases from V and 4 bases from J, with 9 bases between. The data stem from a study of blood T cells in healthy people across ages. Points from the study as a whole: The long-lived group displayed more naive CD4+ cells, plus higher diversity, than the aged donors did. Donor CMV status, an unknown factor, possibly confounded changes in expanded clonotypes.

Alongside a J-beta primer mix, a sample-barcoded 5' primer served in a second PCR lasting about 7 to 12 cycles. TCRdb re-derived calls from the 5' RACE reads in MiXCR, one entry per CDR3 protein. Of hundreds of thousands of distinct CDR3 sequences in the sample, just under 25% were seen once. This same sample was also part of a study on T cells of mothers and their children.

This TCR was sampled from a boy aged 10-17 years in good health. The sequenced sample was blood. The genes are TRBV20-1 and TRBJ1-2; no clear D. CDR3 in amino acids: CSARDRAAYGYTF. The DNA of the CDR3 is TGCAGTGCTAGAGATCGGGCAGCCTATGGCTACACCTTC.